This T cell receptor beta chain was found in a study of blood T cells in healthy people across ages. A second PCR of 7 to 11 cycles used a sample-barcoded 5' primer and a J-beta primer mix. TCRdb re-derived calls from the 5' RACE reads in MiXCR, one entry per CDR3 protein. The sample shows about 780,000 distinct CDR3 sequences, roughly 60% of them seen only once. The V gene end was trimmed by 6 bases and the J gene end by 5 bases; junction bases not matched to a gene: 9. There are 14 residues in the CDR3. Germline V CDR1 and CDR2: MDHEN, SYDVKM. This TCR came from a man aged 25 to 45 in good health. This chain connects TRBV28 to TRBJ2-7; 8 bases line up with TRBD2. Material: blood. CDR3: CASSLGGTRHEQYF. The CDR3 nucleotides are TGTGCCAGCAGCCTAGGGGGGACTAGGCACGAGCAGTACTTC. Supplemented by reference TRBV28 and TRBJ2-7, the full variable domain reads DVKVTQSSRYLVKRTGEKVFLECVQDMDHENMFWYRQDPGLGLRLIYFSYDVKMKEKGDIPEGYSVSREKKERFSLILESASTNQTSMYLCASSLGGTRHEQYFGPGTRLTVT.